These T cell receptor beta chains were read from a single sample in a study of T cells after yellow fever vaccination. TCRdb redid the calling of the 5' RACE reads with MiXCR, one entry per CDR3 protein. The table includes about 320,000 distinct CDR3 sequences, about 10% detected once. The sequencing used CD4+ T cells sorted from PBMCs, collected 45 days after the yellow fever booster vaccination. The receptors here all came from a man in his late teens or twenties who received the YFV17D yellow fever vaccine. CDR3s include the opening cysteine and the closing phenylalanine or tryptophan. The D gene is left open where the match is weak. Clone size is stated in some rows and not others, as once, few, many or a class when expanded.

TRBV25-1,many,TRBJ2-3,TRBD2,TGTGCCAGCAGTGACTCGGCGGGGGATGGGGATACGCAGTATTTT,CASSDSAGDGDTQYF
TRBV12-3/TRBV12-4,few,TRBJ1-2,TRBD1,TGTGCCAGCAGTGCGACAGGGTTAGGTGGCTACACCTTC,CASSATGLGGYTF
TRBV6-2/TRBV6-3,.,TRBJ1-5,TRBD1,TGTGCCAGCAGTTCCTCCGGGACAGGGGGCTTTCAGCCCCAGCATTTT,CASSSSGTGGFQPQHF
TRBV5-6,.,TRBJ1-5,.,TGTGCCAGCAGCTTAAAAAGGGTACGTCAGCCCCAGCATTTT,CASSLKRVRQPQHF
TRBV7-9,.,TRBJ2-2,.,TGTGCCAGCTCCTTGGGGGCCGTGAACACCGGGGAGCTGTTTTTT,CASSLGAVNTGELFF
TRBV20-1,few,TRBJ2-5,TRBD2,TGCAGTGCGGACCCTGAGCGGGGTGGGGAGACCCAGTACTTC,CSADPERGGETQYF
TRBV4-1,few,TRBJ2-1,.,TGCGCCAGCAGCGAGGTCAATGAGCAGTTCTTC,CASSEVNEQFF
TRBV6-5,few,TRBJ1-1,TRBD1,TGTGCCAGCAGATCAAATACAGGGGGAGAGACTGAAGCTTTCTTT,CASRSNTGGETEAFF
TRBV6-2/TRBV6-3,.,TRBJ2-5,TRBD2,TGTGCCAGCAGTAATCCAGCGGGGGCCCTCCGTGAGACCCAGTACTTC,CASSNPAGALRETQYF
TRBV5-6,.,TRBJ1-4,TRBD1,TGTGCCAGCAGCTTGGCTAGAAGGGCTATAACCGGGACAGGAAATGAAAAACTGTTTTTT,CASSLARRAITGTGNEKLFF
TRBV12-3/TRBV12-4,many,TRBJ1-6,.,TGTGCCAGCGTCCCTGACGGGACATATAATTCACCCCTCCACTTT,CASVPDGTYNSPLHF
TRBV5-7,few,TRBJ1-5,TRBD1,TGTGCCAGCAGCCGACAGACAGGGAACTATCAGCCCCAGCATTTT,CASSRQTGNYQPQHF
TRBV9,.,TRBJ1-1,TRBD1,TGTGCCAGCAGCGTGGATCCGGGGACAGGGGACACTGAAGCTTTCTTT,CASSVDPGTGDTEAFF
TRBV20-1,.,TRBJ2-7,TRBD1,TGCAGTGCTAGAATCGTGGGACAGGGCTTAGGGGAGCAGTACTTC,CSARIVGQGLGEQYF
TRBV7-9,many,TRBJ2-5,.,TGTGCCAGCAGCCCAATGGAGACCCAGTACTTC,CASSPMETQYF
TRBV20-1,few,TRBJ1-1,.,TGCAGTGCTAGTAATGCGGGATTAGACACTGAAGCTTTCTTT,CSASNAGLDTEAFF
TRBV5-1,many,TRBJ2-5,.,TGCGCCAGCAGCTTGGGGACTACTAAAGAGACCCAGTACTTC,CASSLGTTKETQYF
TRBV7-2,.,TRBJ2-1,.,TGTGCCAGCAGCTTAATCGGCCTAAGATCCTATAATGAGCAGTTCTTC,CASSLIGLRSYNEQFF
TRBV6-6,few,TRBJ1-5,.,TGTGCCAGCAGTTTACAGGATAGCAATCAGCCCCAGCATTTT,CASSLQDSNQPQHF
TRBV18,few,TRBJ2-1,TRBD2,TGTGCCAGCTCACCACCTAGCGGGGGGGCCGGGAATGAGCAGTTCTTC,CASSPPSGGAGNEQFF
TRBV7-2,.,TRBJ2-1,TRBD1,TGTGCCAGCAGCTACAACACCTTGGACAGGGCGGGTGAGCAGTTCTTC,CASSYNTLDRAGEQFF
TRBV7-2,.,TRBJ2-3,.,TGTGCCAGCAGACTACCCTCAAAGGATACGCAGTATTTT,CASRLPSKDTQYF
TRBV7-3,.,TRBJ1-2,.,TGTGCCAGCAGCTTAAACAGTGGCAGGGACGGCTACACCTTC,CASSLNSGRDGYTF
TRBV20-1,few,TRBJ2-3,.,TGCAGTGCACCCCTAGCTACAGATACGCAGTATTTT,CSAPLATDTQYF
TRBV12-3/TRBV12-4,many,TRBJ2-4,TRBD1,TGTGCCAGCAGTTCATTTGGATTTCGGGACAGGGTAGACAAAAACATTCAGTACTTC,CASSSFGFRDRVDKNIQYF
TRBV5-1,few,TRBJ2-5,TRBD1,TGCGCCAGCAGCGGCGGGACAGGTTATCAAGAGACCCAGTACTTC,CASSGGTGYQETQYF
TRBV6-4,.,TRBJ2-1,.,TGTGCCAGCAGTGACTCTCCAGCGTCAGCCTACAATGAGCAGTTCTTC,CASSDSPASAYNEQFF
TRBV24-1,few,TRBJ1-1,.,TGTGCCACCAGTGTGGCAGGGCGGGCTTTCTTT,CATSVAGRAFF
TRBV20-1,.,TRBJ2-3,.,TGCAGTGCTAGAGATTGGGGTGGGGGTTCTGGAGATACGCAGTATTTT,CSARDWGGGSGDTQYF
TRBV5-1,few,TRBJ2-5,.,TGCGCCAGCAGCTTGGAGTTGGGGCAGCAAGAGACCCAGTACTTC,CASSLELGQQETQYF
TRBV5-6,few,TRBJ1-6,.,TGTGCCAGCAGCACGGGGCCAACCCTTAATTCACCCCTCCACTTT,CASSTGPTLNSPLHF
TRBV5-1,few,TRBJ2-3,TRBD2,TGCGCCAGCAGCTTGGCGCGCGGGGGGGAGACGACAGATACGCAGTATTTT,CASSLARGGETTDTQYF
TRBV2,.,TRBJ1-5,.,TGTGCCAGCACCGACACCAATCAGCCCCAGCATTTT,CASTDTNQPQHF
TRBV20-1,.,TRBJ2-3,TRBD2,TGCAGTGCTACTAGCGGGGGGGTCAGCACAGATACGCAGTATTTT,CSATSGGVSTDTQYF
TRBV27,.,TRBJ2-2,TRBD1,TGTGCCAGCAGTTTGAAGACAGGGTCCACCGGGGAGCTGTTTTTT,CASSLKTGSTGELFF
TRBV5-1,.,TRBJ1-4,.,TGCGCCAGCAACTCGGGGTACAGGAATGAAAAACTGTTTTTT,CASNSGYRNEKLFF
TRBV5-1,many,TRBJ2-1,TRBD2,TGCGCCAGCAGCCCGGCCCCCGGGGGGAGCTCCTACAATGAGCAGTTCTTC,CASSPAPGGSSYNEQFF
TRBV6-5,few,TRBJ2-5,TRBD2,TGTGCCAGCAGCTTACTCAGCGGGGGCCGGGAGACCCAGTACTTC,CASSLLSGGRETQYF
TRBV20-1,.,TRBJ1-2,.,TGCAGTGCTAGAGTCACCGGCGGCTACACCTTC,CSARVTGGYTF
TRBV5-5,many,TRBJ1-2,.,TGTGCCAGCAGCTTGGAGGTTCGGGGAAGTGGCTACACCTTC,CASSLEVRGSGYTF
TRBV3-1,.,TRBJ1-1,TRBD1,TGTGCCAGCAGCCAGGAACAGGGGATTAGGACTGAAGCTTTCTTT,CASSQEQGIRTEAFF
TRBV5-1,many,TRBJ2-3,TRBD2,TGCGCCAGCAGCCCCGGGACTAGCGGACTCACAGATACGCAGTATTTT,CASSPGTSGLTDTQYF
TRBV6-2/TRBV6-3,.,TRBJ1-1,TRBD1,TGTGCCAGCAGAAGCAGGGGGTCGACTGAAGCTTTCTTT,CASRSRGSTEAFF
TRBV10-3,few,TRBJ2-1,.,TGTGCCATCAGTGAGTCGAGCGGGGACAACAATGAGCAGTTCTTC,CAISESSGDNNEQFF
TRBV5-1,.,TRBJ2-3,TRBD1,TGCGCCAGCAGCGACGCGGGACAGGGAACAGATACGCAGTATTTT,CASSDAGQGTDTQYF
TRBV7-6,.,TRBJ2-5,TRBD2,TGTGCCAGCAGCTCCAGGACTAGCGTCACGGTAGGAGAGACCCAGTACTTC,CASSSRTSVTVGETQYF
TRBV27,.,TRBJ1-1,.,TGTGCCAGCAGTCCAAGGATTACTCACATGAACACTGAAGCTTTCTTT,CASSPRITHMNTEAFF
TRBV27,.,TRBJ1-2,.,TGTGCCAGCAGTTTAGACGGGGAGGAGGGCTATGGCTACACCTTC,CASSLDGEEGYGYTF
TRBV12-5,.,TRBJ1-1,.,TGTGCTAGTGGTTGGCTCCCCCCAGGGAAGAGGGCTGAAGCTTTCTTT,CASGWLPPGKRAEAFF
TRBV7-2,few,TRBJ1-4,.,TGTGCCAGCAGCTTTGGGGGCGCGAATGAAAAACTGTTTTTT,CASSFGGANEKLFF
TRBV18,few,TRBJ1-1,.,TGTGCCAGCTCAGACCAGGCGAACACTGAAGCTTTCTTT,CASSDQANTEAFF
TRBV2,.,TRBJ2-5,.,TGTGCCAGCACATATGGGTCGTGGGGGGAGACCCAGTACTTC,CASTYGSWGETQYF
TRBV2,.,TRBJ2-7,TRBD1,TGTGCCAGCGCAACAGAGACAGGGAATCGGGAGCAGTACTTC,CASATETGNREQYF
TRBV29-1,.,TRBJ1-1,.,TGCAGCGTTGCTCGACGACTGAACACTGAAGCTTTCTTT,CSVARRLNTEAFF
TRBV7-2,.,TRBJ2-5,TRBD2,TGTGCCAGCAGCCCCAGGGCGGGGGGGCGAGAGACCCAGTACTTC,CASSPRAGGRETQYF
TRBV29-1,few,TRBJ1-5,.,TGCAGCGTCCAAACGGGGGGGTTTGGGGACAATCAGCCCCAGCATTTT,CSVQTGGFGDNQPQHF
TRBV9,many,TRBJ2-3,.,TGTGCCAGCAGCCCCCAGCGGACCGCGCAGTATTTT,CASSPQRTAQYF
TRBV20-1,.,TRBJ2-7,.,TGCAGTGCAGCCGGGAACTACGAGCAGTACTTC,CSAAGNYEQYF
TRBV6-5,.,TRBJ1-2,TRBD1,TGTGCCAGCAGTCGATTGCCGGTGGCAGGGGGCAACTATGGCTACACCTTC,CASSRLPVAGGNYGYTF
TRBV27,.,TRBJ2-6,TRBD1,TGTGCCAGCAGGGGACAGGGTTTCTCGCGAGGGGCCAACGTCCTGACTTTC,CASRGQGFSRGANVLTF